Listed below are T cell receptor beta chains from one sample, sequenced in a study of PD-L1 blockade in urothelial cancer. Sequenced by immunoSEQ multiplex PCR; TCRdb stores in-frame clones only, minus some. The table shows 60,000 or so clones, with over 75% occurring only once. Material: PBMCs, obtained around atezolizumab (anti-PD-L1) treatment. The source of these receptors is a man in his sixties or seventies with urothelial cancer. The CDR3 runs from the conserved cysteine through the conserved F or W. Each record gives: V gene, D gene, clone size, J gene, CDR3 length, CDR3 protein, CDR3 DNA. A D gene is named only where the DNA matches it firmly. Clone size is stated in some rows and not others, as once, few, many or a class when expanded.

v_call: TRBV7-9; d_call: TRBD2; clone_size: -; j_call: TRBJ2-1; cdr3_length: 15; cdr3_aa: CASSFIAGGYNEQFF; cdr3_nt: TGTGCCAGCAGCTTCATAGCGGGGGGCTACAATGAGCAGTTCTTC
v_call: TRBV4-2; d_call: TRBD2; clone_size: once; j_call: TRBJ2-1; cdr3_length: 20; cdr3_aa: CASSQESWTSGSPPDNEQFF; cdr3_nt: TGTGCCAGCAGCCAAGAAAGCTGGACTAGCGGGAGTCCCCCGGACAATGAGCAGTTCTTC
v_call: TRBV28; d_call: TRBD2; clone_size: -; j_call: TRBJ2-7; cdr3_length: 16; cdr3_aa: CASSSQLAGSSYEQYF; cdr3_nt: TGTGCCAGCAGTTCCCAGCTAGCGGGGAGCTCCTACGAGCAGTACTTC
v_call: TRBV4-1; d_call: -; clone_size: -; j_call: TRBJ2-7; cdr3_length: 12; cdr3_aa: CASSQSSSEQYF; cdr3_nt: TGCGCCAGCAGCCAATCCTCCTCCGAGCAGTACTTC
v_call: TRBV9; d_call: TRBD1; clone_size: -; j_call: TRBJ1-3; cdr3_length: 16; cdr3_aa: CASSASGTGTGNTIYF; cdr3_nt: TGTGCCAGCAGCGCCTCCGGGACAGGGACTGGAAACACCATATATTTT
v_call: TRBV5-6; d_call: TRBD2; clone_size: -; j_call: TRBJ2-3; cdr3_length: 12; cdr3_aa: CASSISGRYAYF; cdr3_nt: TGTGCCAGCAGCATTAGCGGGAGATACGCGTATTTT
v_call: TRBV5-8; d_call: -; clone_size: -; j_call: TRBJ2-2; cdr3_length: 15; cdr3_aa: CASSPGDSFTGELFF; cdr3_nt: TGTGCCAGCAGCCCTGGGGACTCCTTCACCGGGGAGCTGTTTTTT
v_call: TRBV18; d_call: -; clone_size: once; j_call: TRBJ2-7; cdr3_length: 15; cdr3_aa: CASSPIDNPPGEQYF; cdr3_nt: TGTGCCAGCTCACCAATTGACAACCCTCCTGGCGAGCAGTACTTC
v_call: TRBV4-1; d_call: TRBD1; clone_size: -; j_call: TRBJ2-7; cdr3_length: 15; cdr3_aa: CASSLLGTVDYEQYF; cdr3_nt: TGCGCCAGCAGCCTCCTAGGGACAGTTGACTACGAGCAGTACTTC
v_call: TRBV19; d_call: TRBD1; clone_size: -; j_call: TRBJ1-5; cdr3_length: 15; cdr3_aa: CASSATGDRGQPQHF; cdr3_nt: TGTGCCAGTAGTGCCACAGGGGATCGAGGTCAGCCCCAGCATTTT
v_call: TRBV6-5; d_call: TRBD1; clone_size: -; j_call: TRBJ2-4; cdr3_length: 15; cdr3_aa: CASSYDDRGKNIQYF; cdr3_nt: TGTGCCAGCAGTTATGACGACAGGGGGAAAAACATTCAGTACTTC
v_call: TRBV19; d_call: TRBD1; clone_size: -; j_call: TRBJ1-2; cdr3_length: 15; cdr3_aa: CASSIGRGQSYGYTF; cdr3_nt: TGTGCCAGTAGTATCGGGCGGGGACAGTCCTATGGCTACACCTTC
v_call: TRBV11-2; d_call: -; clone_size: -; j_call: TRBJ2-3; cdr3_length: 14; cdr3_aa: CASSLDLLDRYAYF; cdr3_nt: TGTGCCAGCAGCTTAGATCTATTGGACAGATACGCGTATTTT
v_call: TRBV6-4; d_call: TRBD1; clone_size: -; j_call: TRBJ1-5; cdr3_length: 16; cdr3_aa: CASPTGDRGRDQPQHF; cdr3_nt: TGTGCCTCACCCACGGGGGACAGGGGTCGCGATCAGCCCCAGCATTTT
v_call: TRBV2; d_call: TRBD2; clone_size: -; j_call: TRBJ2-3; cdr3_length: 16; cdr3_aa: CASSEGLAGVYRYAYF; cdr3_nt: TGTGCCAGCAGTGAAGGGCTAGCGGGAGTATACAGATACGCGTATTTT
v_call: TRBV4-2; d_call: -; clone_size: -; j_call: TRBJ2-1; cdr3_length: 15; cdr3_aa: CASSQDGRAYNEQFF; cdr3_nt: TGTGCCAGCAGCCAAGACGGCCGGGCCTACAATGAGCAGTTCTTC
v_call: TRBV15; d_call: -; clone_size: -; j_call: TRBJ1-1; cdr3_length: 13; cdr3_aa: CATSRTLNTEAFF; cdr3_nt: TGTGCCACCAGCAGAACTTTGAACACTGAAGCTTTCTTT
v_call: TRBV19; d_call: TRBD1; clone_size: -; j_call: TRBJ1-2; cdr3_length: 15; cdr3_aa: CASSTIRDSARGYTF; cdr3_nt: TGTGCCAGTAGTACGATCCGGGACAGCGCTCGGGGCTACACCTTC
v_call: TRBV5-1; d_call: TRBD1; clone_size: -; j_call: TRBJ1-2; cdr3_length: 16; cdr3_aa: CASSLLGERGHYGYTF; cdr3_nt: TGCGCCAGCAGCTTGCTTGGAGAAAGGGGGCACTATGGCTACACCTTC
v_call: TRBV7-3; d_call: -; clone_size: -; j_call: TRBJ2-7; cdr3_length: 16; cdr3_aa: CASSIGVGTNSYEQYF; cdr3_nt: TGTGCCAGCAGCATAGGGGTGGGAACGAACTCCTACGAGCAGTACTTC
v_call: TRBV6-5; d_call: TRBD2; clone_size: few; j_call: TRBJ2-1; cdr3_length: 16; cdr3_aa: CASSSPEAGARGEQFF; cdr3_nt: TGTGCCAGCAGTTCTCCTGAGGCGGGAGCAAGGGGCGAGCAGTTCTTC
v_call: TRBV5-6; d_call: -; clone_size: -; j_call: TRBJ1-1; cdr3_length: 14; cdr3_aa: CASSSPVRGTEAFF; cdr3_nt: TGTGCCAGCAGCTCCCCCGTGCGGGGCACTGAAGCTTTCTTT